The 26 T cell receptor beta chains presented below share a single source sample, sequenced in a study of OX40 agonist ivuxolimab in advanced cancers. Assay: immunoSEQ multiplex PCR; the TCRdb copy retains only in-frame clones and omits some. The table includes fewer than 85,000 clones, roughly four fifths detected once. This material consisted of CD4+ or CD8+ T cells sorted from blood, taken in a trial of the OX40 agonist ivuxolimab. These TCRs come from an adult with an advanced solid tumor such as melanoma, head and neck, liver or kidney cancer.

V and J are TRBV5-1 and TRBJ2-3; D unclear. This CDR3 spans 14 amino acids. V shed 0 bases and J shed 4 bases, with 9 bases lying between them. The germline V gene has CDR1 SGHRS and CDR2 YFSETQ. The CDR3 DNA is TGCGCCAGCAGCTTGGCCAAAAGTTCAGATACGCAGTATTTT. Translating gives CASSLAKSSDTQYF.

This clone was counted only a few times. The chain recombines TRBV28 with TRBJ1-2; 7 bases are a match to TRBD1. The CDR3 length is 11 residues. V dropped 7 bases and J dropped 8; count of bases not matched to a gene: 4. CDR1 and CDR2 from the germline V gene are MDHEN and SYDVKM. Here the CDR3 reads CASTDRDGYTF. CDR3 DNA: TGTGCCAGCACCGACAGGGACGGCTACACCTTC.

The rearrangement links TRBV7-2 to TRBJ2-7; 13 bases fit TRBD2. The CDR3 is 17 residues long. Germline V gene lookup returns CDR1 SGHTA and CDR2 FQGNSA. V gave up 5 bases and J gave up 1 base; unmatched junction bases: 8. CDR3 nucleotide sequence: TGTGCCAGCAGCGGACTCGGACTAGCGGGGGCATCCTACGAGCAGTACTTC. It encodes CASSGLGLAGASYEQYF. The variable domain in full, with the rest retrieved from reference TRBV7-2 and TRBJ2-7, is GAGVSQSPSNKVTEKGKDVELRCDPISGHTALYWYRQSLGQGLEFLIYFQGNSAPDKSGLPSDRFSAERTGGSVSTLTIQRTQQEDSAVYLCASSGLGLAGASYEQYFGPGTRLTVT.

The chain employs TRBV18 and TRBJ2-3, with unresolved D. CDR1 is KGHSH, CDR2 LQKENI, per germline. The CDR3 sequence is 15 residues long. V gave up 2 bases and J gave up 2 bases, with 11 bases separating them. Here the CDR3 reads CASSPTRSFTDTQYF. In DNA, the CDR3 is TGTGCCAGCTCACCAACTCGGTCCTTCACAGATACGCAGTATTTT.

The chain links TRBV7-8 to TRBJ1-4, with TRBD1 matching 7 bases. With V trimmed by 3 bases and J by 0 bases, 13 bases remained unmatched. Germline assignment: CDR1 SGHVS and CDR2 FQNEAQ. CDR3 length equals 19 residues. CDR3 sequence (DNA): TGTGCCAGCAGCTTGGACCTGGTCGACAGGGCTTCAACTAATGAAAAACTGTTTTTT. Protein: CASSLDLVDRASTNEKLFF.

This rearrangement joins TRBV19 to TRBJ1-2; the match to TRBD1 covers 8 bases. V was pared by 6 bases and J by 7 bases, with 10 bases of the junction left unmatched. The CDR3 has 14 residues. Per the germline V gene, CDR1 is LNHDA and CDR2 is SQIVND (reference sequence). DNA for the CDR3: TGTGCCAGTAGCGACAGGGGCACCTCGGGTGGCTACACCTTC. Protein: CASSDRGTSGGYTF.

This sequence joins TRBV6-6 and TRBJ1-2, with TRBD1 as a possible D gene (6 bases). V lost 0 bases and J lost 11, with 13 bases in between. Germline V CDR1 and CDR2: MNHNY, SVGAGI (reference sequence). CDR3 size: 13 residues. The CDR3 sequence is CASSYSRQGRYTF. CDR3 DNA: TGTGCCAGCAGTTACTCAAGGCAGGGGAGATACACCTTC.

V gene TRBV7-8 combines with J gene TRBJ2-5, with a weak D call TRBD1 (7 bases). Germline values: CDR1 SGHVS, CDR2 FQNEAQ. V was trimmed by 5 bases and J by 0 bases, leaving 13 bases between them. CDR3 length: 15 residues. CDR3 amino acids: CASSTAGGYQETQYF. As DNA, the CDR3 is TGTGCCAGCAGCACGGCAGGGGGGTACCAAGAGACCCAGTACTTC.

By frequency in the sample, this clone is medium-sized. This chain uses TRBV7-9 with TRBJ1-2; TRBD1 agrees at 9 bases. CDR1 SEHNR and CDR2 FQNEAQ come from the germline V gene (reference sequence). V shed 1 base and J 8 bases; nucleotides not matched to a gene: 2. The CDR3 runs 13 residues. The DNA for the CDR3 is TGTGCCAGCAGCTTAGGACAGGGGGACGGCTACACCTTC. This encodes CASSLGQGDGYTF.

The chain recombines TRBV7-8 with TRBJ2-7; D remains unclear. Germline V gives CDR1 SGHVS, CDR2 FQNEAQ. The germline V and J ends were trimmed by 0 bases and 6 bases, with 12 bases remaining between them. This CDR3 has 14 amino acids. The CDR3 DNA is TGTGCCAGCAGCTTAGCGAACCCACGGAGCGAGCAGTACTTC. This encodes CASSLANPRSEQYF. Full variable domain (outside the CDR3, taken from reference TRBV7-8 and TRBJ2-7): GAGVSQSPRYKVAKRGQDVALRCDPISGHVSLFWYQQALGQGPEFLTYFQNEAQLDKSGLPSDRFFAERPEGSVSTLKIQRTQQEDSAVYLCASSLANPRSEQYFGPGTRLTVT.

V and J are TRBV11-1 and TRBJ1-2; D gene unclear. Trimming stripped 5 bases from V and 2 bases from J, with 18 bases between. The V gene's germline CDR1 is SGHAT and CDR2 FQDESV (reference sequence). The CDR3 is made up of 16 amino acids. The chain's CDR3 is CASSPARATTNYGYTF. In DNA, the CDR3 is TGTGCCAGCAGCCCTGCGCGGGCCACAACCAACTATGGCTACACCTTC.

This chain connects TRBV7-9 to TRBJ2-7; 7 nucleotides align to TRBD1. The junction had 10 bases not matched to a gene; V was cut back by 5 bases and J by 6 bases. This CDR3 has 14 residues. Looked up from germline, CDR1 is SEHNR and CDR2 is FQNEAQ (reference sequence). The CDR3 region is CASSHLTGLGEQYF. In DNA form, the CDR3 reads TGTGCCAGCAGCCACCTGACAGGGCTCGGCGAGCAGTACTTC.

V usage is TRBV11-2 and J usage is TRBJ1-2; TRBD1 matches at 7 bases. This CDR3 spans 13 amino acids. In germline, CDR1 is SGHAT, CDR2 FQNNGV. The ends lost 4 bases at V and 6 bases at J; junction bases unmatched: 5. The CDR3 loop is CASSSDRANGYTF. For the CDR3, the DNA is TGTGCCAGCAGCTCCGACAGGGCGAATGGCTACACCTTC.

The DNA for the CDR3 is TGTGCCAGCAGGGCCCGTTTGGGGGAGAATTCACCCCTCCACTTT. Its protein product is CASRARLGENSPLHF. The V gene is TRBV6-1, the J gene TRBJ1-6; tentative D call: TRBD1 (5 bases). Germline V lookup: CDR1 MNHNS, CDR2 SASEGT. Trimming removed 6 bases at V and 7 bases at J, with 16 bases between. CDR3 length: 15 amino acids.

The chain uses TRBV28 and TRBJ1-2; 7 bases align to TRBD1. Trimming at V came to 2 bases and at J to 3 bases, leaving 3 bases not matched to a gene. Germline loops: CDR1 MDHEN, CDR2 SYDVKM. CDR3 length: 14 amino acids. CDR3 sequence reads: CASSLGRGDYGYTF. The CDR3 DNA is TGTGCCAGCAGTTTAGGCAGGGGGGACTATGGCTACACCTTC.

The DNA of the CDR3 is TGTGCCAGCAGCTTAGCAAGTGGGGGCGAAGAGACCCAGTACTTC. This sequence encodes CASSLASGGEETQYF. The J gene is TRBJ2-5, the V gene TRBV7-9, with D possibly being TRBD1 (6 bases). Germline V gene sequence: CDR1 SEHNR, CDR2 FQNEAQ (reference sequence). The CDR3 is 15 amino acids. Trimming left V 0 bases short and J 3 bases short, with 11 bases between.

The V gene is TRBV29-1, the J gene TRBJ1-1; TRBD1 matches at 9 bases. After removal of 6 bases from V and 0 bases from J, the junction contained 5 bases not matched to a gene. CDR1 is SQVTM and CDR2 is ANQGSEA in the germline V gene. The CDR3 spans 14 residues. The CDR3 sequence: CSVRQGGMNTEAFF. CDR3 DNA: TGCAGCGTCCGACAGGGGGGAATGAACACTGAAGCTTTCTTT. The full variable domain, in which reference TRBV29-1 and TRBJ1-1 provide the parts outside the CDR3, is SAVISQKPSRDICQRGTSLTIQCQVDSQVTMMFWYRQQPGQSLTLIATANQGSEATYESGFVIDKFPISRPNLTFSTLTVSNMSPEDSSIYLCSVRQGGMNTEAFFGQGTRLTVV.

J is TRBJ2-3 and V is TRBV5-1; 9 nucleotides line up with TRBD2. CDR1 SGHRS and CDR2 YFSETQ come from the germline V gene. The length of the CDR3 is 16 residues. The V gene end was trimmed by 4 bases and the J gene end by 4 bases; junction bases not matched to a gene: 10. The CDR3 loop is CASSPGLAGDSDTQYF. In DNA, the CDR3 is TGCGCCAGCAGCCCGGGCTTAGCGGGGGACTCAGATACGCAGTATTTT.

The chain has TRBV7-3 and TRBJ2-1; D call uncertain. The CDR3 sequence is 13 residues long. Germline CDR1 is SGHTA and CDR2 is FQGTGA. Trimming cost V 3 bases and J 6 bases, with 9 bases left between them. The CDR3 nucleotides read TGTGCCAGCAGCTTGGTGGCAGGCAATGAGCAGTTCTTC. Translating it yields CASSLVAGNEQFF.

This chain uses TRBV6-5 with TRBJ1-2; TRBD1 might be the D (5 bases). Deletions cut 4 bases from V and 5 bases from J, with 11 bases between. The CDR3 spans 13 residues. The germline CDR1 and CDR2 sequences are MNHEY and SVGAGI. In nucleotides, the CDR3 is TGTGCCAGCAGTTCCGTCGACAGATATGGCTACACCTTC. Protein: CASSSVDRYGYTF.

The J gene is TRBJ2-7, the V gene TRBV4-1; 10 nucleotides line up with TRBD1. This CDR3 is built from 15 residues. Germline lookup yields CDR1 MGHRA and CDR2 YSYEKL. Unmatched junction bases numbered 5, after V lost 0 bases and J lost 6 bases. The CDR3 DNA follows: TGCGCCAGCAGCCAAGATCGACAGGGGGCTGGCGAGCAGTACTTC. It yields the protein CASSQDRQGAGEQYF.

The chain couples TRBV5-1 to TRBJ1-1; D uncertain. The germline V and J ends were trimmed by 3 bases and 0 bases, with 12 bases remaining between them. Germline CDR1 reads SGHRS; CDR2 reads YFSETQ. The CDR3 consists of 15 residues. The CDR3 DNA reads TGCGCCAGCAGCTATTACCAGGCGCTGAACACTGAAGCTTTCTTT. Translating it yields CASSYYQALNTEAFF.

This clone came up a few times. The chain employs TRBV2 and TRBJ1-2; 10 bases map to TRBD1. Germline CDR1 and CDR2: SNHLY and FYNNEI. Trimming removed 4 bases from V and 6 bases from J; junction bases left unmatched: 5. CDR3 size: 14 residues. This CDR3 reads CASSVRDRGNGYTF. The DNA for the CDR3 is TGTGCCAGCAGTGTCCGGGACAGGGGAAATGGCTACACCTTC.

J is TRBJ1-2 and V is TRBV19, with D maybe TRBD1 (6 bases). V was clipped by 6 bases and J by 2 bases, with 10 bases between them. The CDR3 runs to 13 residues. Per germline, CDR1 LNHDA and CDR2 SQIVND (reference sequence). CDR3 region: CASRKQGNYGYTF. CDR3 DNA: TGTGCCAGTAGAAAACAGGGAAACTATGGCTACACCTTC.

This rearrangement joins TRBV5-1 to TRBJ2-5; 13 bases map to TRBD2. Germline-derived CDR1 and CDR2 are SGHRS and YFSETQ. Trimming at V came to 6 bases and at J to 4 bases, leaving 6 bases not matched to a gene. The CDR3 totals 15 residues. The DNA of the CDR3 is TGCGCCAGCAAACTAGCGGGGGGGCCGGGAGAGACCCAGTACTTC. Translating it yields CASKLAGGPGETQYF.

The rearrangement uses TRBV5-4 and TRBJ2-5, with D unresolved. With 0 bases removed from V and 5 bases from J, the gap between germline ends came to 8 bases. This CDR3 contains 13 residues. The germline V gene has CDR1 SGHNT and CDR2 YYREEE (reference sequence). DNA for the CDR3: TGTGCCAGCAGCTTGGAGGGCGCGGAGACCCAGTACTTC. Residues: CASSLEGAETQYF.